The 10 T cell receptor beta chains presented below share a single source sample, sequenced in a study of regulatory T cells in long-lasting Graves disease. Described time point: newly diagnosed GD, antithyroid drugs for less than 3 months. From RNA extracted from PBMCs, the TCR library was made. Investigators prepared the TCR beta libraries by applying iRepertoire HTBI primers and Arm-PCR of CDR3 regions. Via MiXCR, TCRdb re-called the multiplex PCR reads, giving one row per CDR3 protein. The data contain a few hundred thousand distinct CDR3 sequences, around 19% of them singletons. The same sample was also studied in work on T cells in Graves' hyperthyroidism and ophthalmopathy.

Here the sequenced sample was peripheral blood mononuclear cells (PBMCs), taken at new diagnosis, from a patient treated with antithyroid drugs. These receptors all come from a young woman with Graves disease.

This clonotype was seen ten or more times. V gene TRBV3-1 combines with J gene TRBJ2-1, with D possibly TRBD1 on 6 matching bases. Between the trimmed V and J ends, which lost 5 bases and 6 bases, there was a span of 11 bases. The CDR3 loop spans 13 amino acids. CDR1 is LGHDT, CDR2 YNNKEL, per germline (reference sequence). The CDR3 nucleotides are TGTGCCAGCAGCGATCGACAGGCCAATGAGCAGTTCTTC. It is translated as CASSDRQANEQFF.

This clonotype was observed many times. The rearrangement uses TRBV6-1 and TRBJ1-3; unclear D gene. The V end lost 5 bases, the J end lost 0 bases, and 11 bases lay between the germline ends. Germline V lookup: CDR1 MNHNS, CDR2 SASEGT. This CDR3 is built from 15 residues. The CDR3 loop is CASSNTVRSGNTIYF. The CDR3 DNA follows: TGTGCCAGCAGTAATACAGTACGCTCTGGAAACACCATATATTTT.

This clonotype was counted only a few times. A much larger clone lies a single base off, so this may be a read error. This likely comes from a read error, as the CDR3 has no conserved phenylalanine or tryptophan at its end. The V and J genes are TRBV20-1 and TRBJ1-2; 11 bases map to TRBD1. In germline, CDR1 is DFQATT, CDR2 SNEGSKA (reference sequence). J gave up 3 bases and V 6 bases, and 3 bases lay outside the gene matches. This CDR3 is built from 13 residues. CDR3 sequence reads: CSARTGGDYGYTL. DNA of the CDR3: TGCAGTGCAAGGACAGGGGGCGACTATGGCTACACCCTC.

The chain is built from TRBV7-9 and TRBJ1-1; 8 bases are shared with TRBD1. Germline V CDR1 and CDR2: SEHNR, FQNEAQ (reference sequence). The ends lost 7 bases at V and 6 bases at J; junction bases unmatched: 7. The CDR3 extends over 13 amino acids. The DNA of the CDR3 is TGTGCCAGCACAGGGGGCGGTTTTCCTGAAGCTTTCTTT. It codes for CASTGGGFPEAFF.

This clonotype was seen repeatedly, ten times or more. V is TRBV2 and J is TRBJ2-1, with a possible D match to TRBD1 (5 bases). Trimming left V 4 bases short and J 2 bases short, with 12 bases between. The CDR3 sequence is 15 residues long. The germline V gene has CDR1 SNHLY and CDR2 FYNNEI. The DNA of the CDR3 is TGTGCCAGCAGTGGGACACCTCACCCCTACAATGAGCAGTTCTTC. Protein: CASSGTPHPYNEQFF.

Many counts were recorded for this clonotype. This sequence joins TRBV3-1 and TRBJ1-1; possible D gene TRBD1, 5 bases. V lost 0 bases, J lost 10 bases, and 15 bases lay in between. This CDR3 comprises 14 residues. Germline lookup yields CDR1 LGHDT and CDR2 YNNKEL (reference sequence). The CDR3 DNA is TGTGCCAGCAGCCAAGATCGAGCCGGGGCCGGAGCTTTCTTT. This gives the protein CASSQDRAGAGAFF.

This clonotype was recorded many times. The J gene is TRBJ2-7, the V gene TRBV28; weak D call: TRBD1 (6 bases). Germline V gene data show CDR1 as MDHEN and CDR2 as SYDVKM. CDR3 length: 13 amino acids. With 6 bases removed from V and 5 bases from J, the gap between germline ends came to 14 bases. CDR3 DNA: TGTGCCAGCAGAATAGGGGGTCGGCACGAGCAGTACTTC. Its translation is CASRIGGRHEQYF.

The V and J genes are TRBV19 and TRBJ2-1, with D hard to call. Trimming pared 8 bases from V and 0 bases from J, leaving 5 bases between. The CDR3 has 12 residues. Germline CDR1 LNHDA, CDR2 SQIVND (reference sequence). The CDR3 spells CASGDSYNEQFF. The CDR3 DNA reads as TGTGCCAGTGGCGACTCCTACAATGAGCAGTTCTTC.

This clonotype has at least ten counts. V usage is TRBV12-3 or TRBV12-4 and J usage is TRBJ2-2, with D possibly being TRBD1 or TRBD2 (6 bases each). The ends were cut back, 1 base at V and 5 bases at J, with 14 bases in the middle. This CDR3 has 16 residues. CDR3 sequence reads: CASSLVRGRGTGELFF. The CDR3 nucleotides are TGTGCCAGCAGTTTAGTCCGGGGGCGAGGGACCGGGGAGCTGTTTTTT.

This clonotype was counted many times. The CDR3 region has the DNA TGTGCCAGCAGTGAAGGGGCGGGGACGGGGACCCAGTACTTC. It yields the protein CASSEGAGTGTQYF. The V gene is TRBV6-1, the J gene TRBJ2-5; weak D call: TRBD2 (6 bases). V was pared by 1 base and J by 7 bases, with 13 bases between. Per the germline V gene, CDR1 is MNHNS and CDR2 is SASEGT. This CDR3 is 14 amino acids long.